Listed below are T cell receptor beta chains from one sample, sequenced in a study of T cell changes during pregnancy in multiple sclerosis. Produced via immunoSEQ multiplex PCR; TCRdb's table is partial and in-frame only. Of roughly 24,000 clones detected, about nine tenths appear once; the ten largest clones hold around 8%. The sequences come from CD8+ T cells from peripheral blood mononuclear cells, collected in the first trimester of pregnancy. Source of these receptors: a female donor in good health, enrolled as a control in a pregnancy study. CDR3s include the opening cysteine and the closing phenylalanine or tryptophan. Each record gives: D gene, J gene, clone size, V gene, CDR3 DNA, CDR3 protein. The D gene is left open where the match is weak. Size tells how often a clone was seen (once, few, many) or the class of an expanded clone, and some rows leave it out.

-,TRBJ1-2,-,TRBV5-6,TGTGCCAGCAGCCCCCAAGCTGCCTATGGCTACACCTTC,CASSPQAAYGYTF
-,TRBJ2-5,-,TRBV5-5,TGTGCCAGCAGCTCGCTTTACCGGGACAACCACTTACAAGAGACCCAGTACTTC,CASSSLYRDNHLQETQYF
-,TRBJ1-5,-,TRBV19,TGTGCCAGTAGTATGAACAGTTATAGCAATCAGCCCCAGCATTTT,CASSMNSYSNQPQHF
-,TRBJ2-7,-,TRBV30,TGTGCCTGGGGGCGGGGCTACTACGAGCAGTACTTC,CAWGRGYYEQYF
TRBD1,TRBJ2-2,once,TRBV4-3,TGCGCCAGCGGGGGACAGGGACTGAACACCGGGGAGCTGTTTTTT,CASGGQGLNTGELFF
-,TRBJ1-6,-,TRBV27,TGTGCCAGCAGTTGGGACTGGAATTCACCCCTCCACTTT,CASSWDWNSPLHF
TRBD1,TRBJ1-1,-,TRBV4-3,TGCGCCAGCAGCCAAAAGATGACAGGGTATATGAACACTGAAGCTTTCTTT,CASSQKMTGYMNTEAFF
-,TRBJ2-7,-,TRBV21-1,TGTGCCAGCAGCAGGGACAGGGGGCGGCAGCAGTACTTC,CASSRDRGRQQYF
-,TRBJ2-7,medium-sized,TRBV9,TGTGCCAGCAGCGTGGACTCTACATACGAGCAGTACTTC,CASSVDSTYEQYF
TRBD1,TRBJ1-5,-,TRBV15,TGTGCCACCAGCAGTTCCAGGGGGATTGGGCAGCCCCAGCATTTT,CATSSSRGIGQPQHF
TRBD2,TRBJ2-5,-,TRBV7-7,TGTGCTAGCAGCCCCGGACTAGCGGGGCTCCTACAAGAGACCCAGTACTTC,CASSPGLAGLLQETQYF
-,TRBJ1-1,-,TRBV7-3,TGTGCCAGCAGCTCAGGGGCGGGGGGAACTGAAGCTTTCTTT,CASSSGAGGTEAFF
TRBD1,TRBJ1-1,-,TRBV28,TGTGCCAGCAGTTTCCCCGGGGGACAGGCGAGCGCTGAAGCTTTCTTT,CASSFPGGQASAEAFF
TRBD2,TRBJ2-5,-,TRBV5-5,TGTGCCAGCAGCTTGGAGGCTAGCGGGGGCCAAGAGACCCAGTACTTC,CASSLEASGGQETQYF
-,TRBJ1-2,-,TRBV11-2,TGTGCCAGCAGCCGCAGGGCCAACTATGGCTACACCTTC,CASSRRANYGYTF
TRBD2,TRBJ2-1,-,TRBV27,TGTGCCAGCAGTTCCGGGGGGACCCTCTACAATGAGCAGTTCTTC,CASSSGGTLYNEQFF
TRBD1,TRBJ1-4,-,TRBV5-4,TGTGCCAGCAGCTGGTGGGAAACAGGGGGTCCTGAAAAACTGTTTTTT,CASSWWETGGPEKLFF